This T cell receptor beta chain came from a study of blood T cell repertoires in COVID-19. There are 16 residues in the CDR3. Between the trimmed V and J ends, which lost 2 bases and 3 bases, there was a span of 16 bases. Germline CDR1 reads SGHTA; CDR2 reads FQGTGA. Under the authors' procedure: Amplified reference gene primers provided the basis for estimating nucleated cell counts. Libraries were prepared by immunoSEQ multiplex PCR; TCRdb keeps only in-frame clonotypes and omits some of them. That table is the source of V, J and clone size, and D and trimming were worked out from the DNA. Among fewer than 350,000 clones, 85% were seen once, and the ten largest hold about 1.9%.

Specimen: PBMCs or T cells enriched from blood (not recorded which). The chain employs TRBV7-3 and TRBJ1-2; D ambiguous. The receptor was isolated from a woman in her thirties who had been exposed to COVID-19. CDR3: CASSLGQEGIYYGYTF. The CDR3 region has the DNA TGTGCCAGCAGCTTAGGCCAGGAAGGCATCTACTATGGCTACACCTTC. Complete variable domain (other parts from reference TRBV7-3 and TRBJ1-2): GAGVSQTPSNKVTEKGKYVELRCDPISGHTALYWYRQSLGQGPEFLIYFQGTGAADDSGLPNDRFFAVRPEGSVSTLKIQRTERGDSAVYLCASSLGQEGIYYGYTFGSGTRLTVV.